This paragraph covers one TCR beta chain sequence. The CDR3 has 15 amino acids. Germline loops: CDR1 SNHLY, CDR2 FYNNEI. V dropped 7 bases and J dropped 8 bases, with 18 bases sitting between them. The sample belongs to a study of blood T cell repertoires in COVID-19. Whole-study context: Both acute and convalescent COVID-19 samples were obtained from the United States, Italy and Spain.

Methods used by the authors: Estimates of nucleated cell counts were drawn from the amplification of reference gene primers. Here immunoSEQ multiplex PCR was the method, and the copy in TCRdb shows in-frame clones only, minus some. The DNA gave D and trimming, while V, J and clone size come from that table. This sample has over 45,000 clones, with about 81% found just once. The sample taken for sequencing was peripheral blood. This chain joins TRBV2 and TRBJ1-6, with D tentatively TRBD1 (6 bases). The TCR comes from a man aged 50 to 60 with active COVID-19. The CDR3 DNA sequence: TGTGCCAGCATCATACCGGGACATGGTGATTCACCCCTCCACTTT. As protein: CASIIPGHGDSPLHF.